This T cell receptor beta chain was found in a study of control samples from healthy donors and cancer patients. V trimming: 4 bases; J trimming: 0 bases; junction bases outside the gene matches: 11. Germline V gives CDR1 SQVTM, CDR2 ANQGSEA. The CDR3 consists of 16 residues. Profiling relied on immunoSEQ multiplex PCR, and the TCRdb table lists in-frame clones only, not all of them. The sample records 100,000 to 150,000 clones, around 87% being singletons. Sequencing was performed on blood. The receptor comes from a man in his 60s in good health. The chain combines TRBV29-1 with TRBJ1-1, with 7 positions matching TRBD1. In DNA, the CDR3 is TGCAGCGTTGGACAGGGCCCCACCAACTTGAACACTGAAGCTTTCTTT. Amino acid sequence: CSVGQGPTNLNTEAFF.